Following are 17 T cell receptor beta chains from one sample sequenced in a study of T cells expressing NK-cell markers (TCRdb year 2020). Library generation was performed with 5' RACE. Instrument used: Illumina HiSeq 2000. The reads went through TCRdb reprocessing, and each CDR3 protein sequence gets one entry with no DNA. The table kept for this sample lists a few hundred thousand distinct CDR3 sequences. Around 0.37% of the sample lies in the top ten. Material: blood T cells: a sorted CD56 or NKG2C T cell subset, CD4+ or CD8+ T cells, or bulk PBMC T cells (not recorded which). All receptors come from a man aged 18-30 years in good health. Donor details come from another sample of the same person, matched by shared clones.

V is TRBV12-3 or TRBV12-4 and J is TRBJ1-1. CDR3 size: 13 residues. The CDR3 loop reads CASSTSWEGGAFF.

The rearrangement joins TRBV7-2 to TRBJ2-5. Germline V gene data show CDR1 as SGHTA and CDR2 as FQGNSA. The CDR3 extends over 15 amino acids. This CDR3 reads CASSLVVVSLETQYF.

The chain links TRBV12-3 or TRBV12-4 to TRBJ1-1; the D call from TCRdb, TRBD1, cannot be confirmed without DNA. This CDR3 comprises 15 residues. The CDR3 loop reads CASSLSGGLNTEAFF.

V and J are TRBV6-5 and TRBJ2-7; TCRdb calls TRBD1, which cannot be checked without DNA. The length of the CDR3 is 18 residues. The germline CDR1 and CDR2 sequences are MNHEY and SVGAGI. The CDR3 reads CASSSKRDRGSRSYEQYF.

This chain joins TRBV4-3 and TRBJ2-1; TCRdb's D call of TRBD2 is untestable without DNA. CDR1 LGHNA and CDR2 YSLEER come from the germline V gene. The CDR3 totals 14 residues. This chain's CDR3 is CASSPGLAVNEQFF.

The chain links TRBV3-1 to TRBJ2-5; there is no DNA to check the TCRdb D call of TRBD1. The CDR3 contains 15 residues. The germline V gene has CDR1 LGHDT and CDR2 YNNKEL (reference sequence). The CDR3 reads CASSRDRGRGETQYF.

The chain links TRBV29-1 to TRBJ2-7; TCRdb reports TRBD2, a call that lacks DNA to check it against. The CDR3 extends over 16 amino acids. The germline V gene has CDR1 SQVTM and CDR2 ANQGSEA. The CDR3 loop is CSVAGLAGERTHEQYF.

The chain links TRBV5-1 to TRBJ1-2; TCRdb's D call, TRBD1, is unchecked because there is no DNA. Germline V gives CDR1 SGHRS, CDR2 YFSETQ. This CDR3 contains 14 residues. The CDR3 sequence is CASSPEGGLDGYTF.

The genes are TRBV20-1 and TRBJ2-5; the TCRdb D gene call, TRBD1, has no DNA to confirm it. This CDR3 is built from 12 residues. Germline loops: CDR1 DFQATT, CDR2 SNEGSKA (reference sequence). CDR3 sequence reads: CSALGDQETQYF.

This sequence joins TRBV11-1 and TRBJ2-6; the TRBD2 assignment by TCRdb is unverifiable without DNA. CDR3 length equals 20 residues. Germline CDR1 is SGHAT and CDR2 is FQDESV (reference sequence). This CDR3 reads CASSSLTSGSPPSGANVLTF.

The chain couples TRBV18 to TRBJ1-1. CDR1 and CDR2 from the germline V gene are KGHSH and LQKENI. The length of the CDR3 is 15 residues. CDR3: CASSPREDGGFWAFF.

CDR3 residues: CASSPVLAGGDIQYF. V and J are TRBV18 and TRBJ2-4; checking the TCRdb D call of TRBD2 is not possible without DNA. This CDR3 has 15 residues. From germline, CDR1 is KGHSH and CDR2 LQKENI. Together with reference TRBV18 and TRBJ2-4, the CDR3 gives the full variable domain: NAGVMQNPRHLVRRRGQEARLRCSPMKGHSHVYWYRQLPEEGLKFMVYLQKENIIDESGMPKERFSAEFPKEGPSILRIQQVVRGDSAAYFCASSPVLAGGDIQYFGAGTRLSVL.

The chain is built from TRBV20-1 and TRBJ2-1; as DNA is missing, the TRBD2 call by TCRdb cannot be tested. In germline, CDR1 is DFQATT, CDR2 SNEGSKA (reference sequence). This CDR3 contains 14 residues. This chain's CDR3 is CSPTGTSSYNEQFF.

This rearrangement joins TRBV4-1 to TRBJ1-2; lacking DNA, the TRBD1 call made by TCRdb goes unchecked. Germline CDR1 is MGHRA and CDR2 is YSYEKL. This CDR3 is built from 16 residues. CDR3 residues: CASCQLFGQEDYGYTF.

The rearrangement joins TRBV4-2 to TRBJ2-2; as DNA is missing, the TRBD1 call by TCRdb cannot be tested. The CDR3 contains 16 residues. Looked up from germline, CDR1 is LGHNA and CDR2 is YNFKEQ. This CDR3 is CASLKGGQGHTGELFF.

V usage is TRBV12-3 or TRBV12-4 and J usage is TRBJ1-5. The CDR3 covers 18 residues. The CDR3 sequence is CASSFDLGGGKSNQPQHF.

The chain joins TRBV5-1 to TRBJ1-3; the D gene TCRdb calls, TRBD1, cannot be checked with no DNA. The CDR3 is 17 amino acids. CDR1 is SGHRS, CDR2 YFSETQ, per germline. CDR3 amino acids: CASSPHGFGDSGNTIYF.